This entry concerns a single T cell receptor (beta chain). Its antigen remains unidentified. V lost 3 bases to trimming and J lost 5 bases, with 13 bases between them. Germline V gene data show CDR1 as ENHRY and CDR2 as SYGVKD. This CDR3 has 14 residues. This specimen belongs to a study of blood T cells in healthy people across ages. Study-level results: Strong correlation existed between TCR beta diversity and naive T cell percentage. CMV infection status of these donors was not known.

A J-beta primer mix and a sample-barcoded 5' primer were used in a second PCR of roughly 6 to 12 cycles. One entry per CDR3 protein, called by TCRdb with MiXCR from the 5' RACE reads. This table has roughly 830,000 distinct CDR3 sequences, approximately 67% appearing once. Sequencing used blood. The chain couples TRBV10-3 to TRBJ1-1, with D uncertain. The TCR was taken from a man younger than 45 in good health. The CDR3 DNA sequence: TGTGCCATCAGTGAACCAAATTTCAAGACTGAAGCTTTCTTT. Its translation: CAISEPNFKTEAFF.